These 20 T cell receptor beta chains originate from one sample sequenced in a study of blood T cell repertoires in COVID-19 (dated by TCRdb to the early 2020s). Library preparation employed the immunoSEQ multiplex PCR assay. TCRdb limited this immuneACCESS table to in-frame rearrangements with V and J called. A share of clones is missing; checked studies link under half to unresolved V genes, and the rest is unexplained. This sample has roughly 230,000 clones in its table, and just under 85% of those were observed once. In total, the top ten clones hold 5.5% to 8% of the sample. Source material: peripheral blood. Every receptor here comes from a woman between 55 and 75 years old with active or convalescent COVID-19.

The chain carries TRBV7-9 and TRBJ2-3; D may be TRBD2 (5 bases). V lost 1 base and J 5 bases, leaving 13 bases between the germline ends. The CDR3 has 15 amino acids. CDR1 and CDR2 from the germline V gene are SEHNR and FQNEAQ (reference sequence). The CDR3 bases are TGTGCCAGCAGCTTAGGGAGGCGTGGCAAAGATACGCAGTATTTT. The encoded protein is CASSLGRRGKDTQYF. Looking up the rest from reference TRBV7-9 and TRBJ2-3 gives the full variable domain: DTGVSQNPRHKITKRGQNVTFRCDPISEHNRLYWYRQTLGQGPEFLTYFQNEAQLEKSRLLSDRFSAERPKGSFSTLEIQRTEQGDSAMYLCASSLGRRGKDTQYFGPGTRLTVL.

V gene TRBV7-6 combines with J gene TRBJ1-1; D is ambiguous. Trimming stripped 1 base from V and 3 bases from J, with 6 bases between. The CDR3 sequence is 13 residues long. From germline, CDR1 is SGHVS and CDR2 FNYEAQ. The CDR3 is CASSLEPYTEAFF. The CDR3 DNA follows: TGTGCCAGCAGCTTAGAGCCGTACACTGAAGCTTTCTTT.

The chain links TRBV2 to TRBJ1-4; maybe TRBD1 (5 bases). V lost 2 bases and J lost 2, with 12 bases in between. CDR1 and CDR2 from the germline V gene are SNHLY and FYNNEI. The CDR3 runs to 16 residues. The CDR3 loop is CASSEQGFVTNEKLFF. The CDR3 region has the DNA TGTGCCAGCAGTGAACAGGGTTTTGTTACTAATGAAAAACTGTTTTTT.

Here the CDR3 DNA reads TGTGCCAGCAGCCCCCAATGGGGGGGAGGGACCGGGGAGCTGTTTTTT. Translating gives CASSPQWGGGTGELFF. The chain uses TRBV11-2 and TRBJ2-2, with 7 bases identical to TRBD2. Germline V CDR1 and CDR2: SGHAT, FQNNGV. This CDR3 contains 16 residues. Germline trimming cut 5 bases from V and 5 bases from J; bases unmatched to any gene: 11.

The sample holds a few counts of this clone. The chain recombines TRBV19 with TRBJ1-2, with 9 bases identical to TRBD1. The CDR3 runs 13 residues. In germline, CDR1 is LNHDA, CDR2 SQIVND (reference sequence). V gave up 9 bases and J gave up 3 bases; unmatched junction bases: 5. The CDR3, as DNA: TGTGCCAGCCGGGACAGGGTTTACTATGGCTACACCTTC. Amino acids: CASRDRVYYGYTF.

The chain employs TRBV24-1 and TRBJ2-3; TRBD2 aligns across 7 bases. With V trimmed by 8 bases and J by 5 bases, 6 bases remained unmatched. The CDR3 is 13 amino acids. Germline V CDR1 and CDR2: KGHDR, SFDVKD. The CDR3 region is CATTSGGGDTQYF. The DNA for the CDR3 is TGTGCCACCACCTCGGGAGGCGGAGATACGCAGTATTTT.

CDR3 sequence reads: CASSPTFGGRTEAFF. For the CDR3, the DNA is TGTGCCAGCTCCCCAACTTTTGGAGGGAGGACTGAAGCTTTCTTT. The chain employs TRBV18 and TRBJ1-1; no reliable D call. The CDR3 has 15 residues. The V gene lost 6 bases and the J gene lost 5 bases, with 19 bases spanning the gap. Germline V gene lookup returns CDR1 KGHSH and CDR2 LQKENI. The whole variable domain, remainder taken from reference TRBV18 and TRBJ1-1, is NAGVMQNPRHLVRRRGQEARLRCSPMKGHSHVYWYRQLPEEGLKFMVYLQKENIIDESGMPKERFSAEFPKEGPSILRIQQVVRGDSAAYFCASSPTFGGRTEAFFGQGTRLTVV.

V usage is TRBV2 and J usage is TRBJ2-5, with D possibly TRBD1 on 5 matching bases. The CDR3 sequence is 15 residues long. The germline V gene encodes CDR1 SNHLY and CDR2 FYNNEI. With 2 bases removed from V and 5 bases from J, the gap between germline ends came to 15 bases. The CDR3 bases are TGTGCCAGCAGTGAACCATCGGACCACAGGGAGACCCAGTACTTC. Residues: CASSEPSDHRETQYF.

The V gene is TRBV9, the J gene TRBJ1-1; D unresolved. Trimming took off 1 base at V and 2 bases at J, with 9 bases between the two ends. In germline, CDR1 is SGDLS, CDR2 YYNGEE. The CDR3 sequence is 14 residues long. The CDR3 bases are TGTGCCAGCAGCGTAACGGGGAGCAACACTGAAGCTTTCTTT. It translates to CASSVTGSNTEAFF.

The chain is built from TRBV18 and TRBJ2-7, with 7 bases fitting TRBD1. Germline V gene lookup returns CDR1 KGHSH and CDR2 LQKENI. Trimming cost V 4 bases and J 0 bases; bases outside gene matches: 9. The CDR3 sequence is 16 residues long. The CDR3 sequence is CASSQPGQLGSYEQYF. For the CDR3, the DNA is TGTGCCAGCTCACAACCGGGACAGCTGGGCTCCTACGAGCAGTACTTC. The full variable domain, rest sourced from reference TRBV18 and TRBJ2-7, is NAGVMQNPRHLVRRRGQEARLRCSPMKGHSHVYWYRQLPEEGLKFMVYLQKENIIDESGMPKERFSAEFPKEGPSILRIQQVVRGDSAAYFCASSQPGQLGSYEQYFGPGTRLTVT.

The chain uses TRBV5-1 and TRBJ2-2, with a weak D call TRBD1 (8 bases). Germline V lookup: CDR1 SGHRS, CDR2 YFSETQ. This CDR3 is built from 19 residues. Trimming removed 0 bases at V and 2 bases at J, with 20 bases between. CDR3 DNA: TGCGCCAGCAGCTTGGATATAATACAGGGGGGGAGTAACACCGGGGAGCTGTTTTTT. Translated: CASSLDIIQGGSNTGELFF.

The chain couples TRBV28 to TRBJ1-6; TRBD1 matches 11 bases. This CDR3 comprises 12 residues. Germline CDR1 MDHEN, CDR2 SYDVKM. The CDR3 reads CATDRGPSPLHF. CDR3 DNA: TGTGCAACGGACAGGGGGCCTTCACCCCTCCACTTT.

This chain uses TRBV2 with TRBJ1-5; a weak D match, TRBD1 (5 bases). Germline CDR1 SNHLY, CDR2 FYNNEI. The CDR3 contains 13 residues. Trimming cost V 4 bases and J 4 bases, with 8 bases left between them. The CDR3 sequence: CASSVGGNQPQHF. The CDR3 DNA sequence: TGTGCCAGCAGTGTGGGGGGGAATCAGCCCCAGCATTTT.

In this sample, this clone turned up once. CDR3 region: CASSPGTEAFF. The CDR3 region has the DNA TGTGCCAGCAGTCCCGGGACAGAGGCTTTCTTT. The chain uses TRBV6-5 and TRBJ1-1, with 7 nucleotides matching TRBD1. The V and J ends lost 5 bases and 11 bases, in that order; junction bases with no gene match: 5. The CDR3 is made up of 11 amino acids. The V gene's germline CDR1 is MNHEY and CDR2 SVGAGI.

The chain combines TRBV5-1 with TRBJ1-2, with D uncertain. Trimming took off 0 bases at V and 8 bases at J, with 11 bases between the two ends. Germline CDR1 is SGHRS and CDR2 is YFSETQ. The CDR3 spans 13 residues. CDR3 nucleotide sequence: TGCGCCAGCAGCTTGGGGTCTAACGAAGGCTACACCTTC. The encoded protein is CASSLGSNEGYTF.

The rearrangement joins TRBV27 to TRBJ1-6; D uncertain. Germline V CDR1 and CDR2: MNHEY, SMNVEV (reference sequence). CDR3 length: 16 amino acids. V lost 2 bases to trimming and J lost 0 bases, with 8 bases between them. The CDR3 here is CASSLKPNSYNSPLHF. DNA for the CDR3: TGTGCCAGCAGTTTAAAGCCCAACTCCTATAATTCACCCCTCCACTTT.

This chain joins TRBV30 and TRBJ2-7, with 9 bases lining up with TRBD2. Trimming removed 0 bases from V and 6 bases from J; junction bases left unmatched: 9. The CDR3 extends over 15 amino acids. Germline V gene lookup returns CDR1 GTSNPN and CDR2 SVGIG (reference sequence). This CDR3 is CAWSVWLAGASEQYF. The CDR3 region has the DNA TGTGCCTGGAGTGTATGGTTAGCGGGAGCTTCCGAGCAGTACTTC.

A few counts support this clone. A read error may account for a junction end that differs from germline. The chain joins TRBV6-2 or TRBV6-3 to TRBJ2-7, with 10 bases fitting TRBD2. This CDR3 has 13 residues. CDR1 and CDR2 from the germline V gene are MNHEY and SVGEGT. CDR3 residues: CASSYSQTSGIGF. CDR3 nucleotides: TGTGCCAGCAGTTACTCACAAACTAGCGGGATCGGGTTC.

This sequence joins TRBV7-2 and TRBJ2-5, with D unclear. V was shortened by 5 bases and J by 4 bases, with 20 bases between the two germline ends. The CDR3 has 16 residues. In germline, CDR1 is SGHTA, CDR2 FQGNSA. CDR3 in DNA: TGTGCCAGCAGCCCTCGAACAGCCTTACGGTTAGAGACCCAGTACTTC. It codes for CASSPRTALRLETQYF. Using reference TRBV7-2 and TRBJ2-5 for the parts outside the CDR3, the full variable domain is GAGVSQSPSNKVTEKGKDVELRCDPISGHTALYWYRQSLGQGLEFLIYFQGNSAPDKSGLPSDRFSAERTGGSVSTLTIQRTQQEDSAVYLCASSPRTALRLETQYFGPGTRLLVL.

The rearrangement joins TRBV29-1 to TRBJ2-7; weak D call: TRBD1 (6 bases). Trimming stripped 8 bases from V and 0 bases from J, with 11 bases between. This CDR3 has 12 residues. The V gene's germline CDR1 is SQVTM and CDR2 ANQGSEA. The CDR3 bases are TGCAGCAGCCGGGACAACTCCTACGAGCAGTACTTC. Translation gives CSSRDNSYEQYF.